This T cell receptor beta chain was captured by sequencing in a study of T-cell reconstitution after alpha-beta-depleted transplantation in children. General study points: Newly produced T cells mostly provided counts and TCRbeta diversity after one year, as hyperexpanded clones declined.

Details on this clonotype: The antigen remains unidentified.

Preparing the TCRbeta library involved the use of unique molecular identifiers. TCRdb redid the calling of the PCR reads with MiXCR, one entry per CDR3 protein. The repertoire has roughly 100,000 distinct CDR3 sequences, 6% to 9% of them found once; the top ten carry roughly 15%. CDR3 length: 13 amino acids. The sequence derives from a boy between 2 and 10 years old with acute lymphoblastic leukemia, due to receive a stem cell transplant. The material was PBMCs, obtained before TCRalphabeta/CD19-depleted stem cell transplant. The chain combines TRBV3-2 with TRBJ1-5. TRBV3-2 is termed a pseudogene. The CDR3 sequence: CASSPQSNQPQHF. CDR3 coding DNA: TGTGCCAGCAGCCCCCAGAGCAATCAGCCCCAGCATTTT.